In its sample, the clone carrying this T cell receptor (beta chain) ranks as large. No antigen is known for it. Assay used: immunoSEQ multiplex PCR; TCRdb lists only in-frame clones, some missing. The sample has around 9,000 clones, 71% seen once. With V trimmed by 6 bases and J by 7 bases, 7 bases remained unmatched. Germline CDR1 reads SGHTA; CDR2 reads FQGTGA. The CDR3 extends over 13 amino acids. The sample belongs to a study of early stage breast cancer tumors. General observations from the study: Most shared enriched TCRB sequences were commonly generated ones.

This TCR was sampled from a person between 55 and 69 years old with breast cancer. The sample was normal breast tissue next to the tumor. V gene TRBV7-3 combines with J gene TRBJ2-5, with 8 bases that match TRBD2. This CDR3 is CASRSAGEGTQYF. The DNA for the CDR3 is TGTGCCAGCAGGTCAGCGGGAGAGGGGACCCAGTACTTC.